This TCR beta chain derives from a study of T-cell reconstitution after alpha-beta-depleted transplantation in children. This clonotype was picked up many times. Preparation of the TCRbeta library was carried out with unique molecular identifiers. One entry per CDR3 protein, called by TCRdb with MiXCR from the PCR reads. The sample shows fewer than 200,000 distinct CDR3 sequences, roughly 7.5% of them seen only once. After removal of 4 bases from V and 1 base from J, the junction contained 5 bases not matched to a gene. Germline assignment: CDR1 SGHTS and CDR2 YDEGEE. CDR3 length: 15 residues. The source of this sequence is a human donor who donated a stem cell graft to a child with Wiskott-Aldrich syndrome. The genes are TRBV5-8 and TRBJ2-3; 8 nucleotides line up with TRBD1. The source was PBMCs from the stem cell graft donor, collected from the stem cell graft. In DNA, the CDR3 is TGTGCCAGCAGCCAACCGGGACAGGGCACAGATACGCAGTATTTT. This gives the protein CASSQPGQGTDTQYF. The full variable domain, rest sourced from reference TRBV5-8 and TRBJ2-3, is EAGVTQSPTHLIKTRGQQATLRCSPISGHTSVYWYQQALGLGLQFLLWYDEGEERNRGNFPPRFSGRQFPNYSSELNVNALELEDSALYLCASSQPGQGTDTQYFGPGTRLTVL.